These 9 T cell receptor beta chains came from one sample sequenced in a study of T-cell reconstitution after alpha-beta-depleted transplantation in children. Preparing the TCRbeta library involved the use of unique molecular identifiers. TCRdb re-analysed the PCR reads in MiXCR, keeping a single row per CDR3 protein. The sample records 350,000 to 500,000 distinct CDR3 sequences, over 40% being singletons. Sequenced material: PBMCs, taken before TCRalphabeta/CD19-depleted stem cell transplant. The receptors stem from a girl aged 2 to 9 with aplastic anemia, due to receive a stem cell transplant.

This chain connects TRBV7-9 to TRBJ2-3; 8 bases map to TRBD2. CDR1 and CDR2 from the germline V gene are SEHNR and FQNEAQ (reference sequence). The CDR3 length is 16 residues. The junction had 10 bases not matched to a gene; V was cut back by 5 bases and J by 3 bases. The CDR3, as DNA: TGTGCCAGCAGCCCGTTAATAGCGGGATTGACAGATACGCAGTATTTT. Residues: CASSPLIAGLTDTQYF.

The V call is TRBV6-5, the J call TRBJ1-2; TRBD1 aligns across 11 bases. Germline V gene sequence: CDR1 MNHEY, CDR2 SVGAGI. Losses at the gene ends were 3 bases for V and 4 bases for J; bases not matched to a gene: 7. The CDR3 spans 16 residues. CDR3 in DNA: TGTGCCAGCAGTTATGGACAGGGGGCTAAGAGCTATGGCTACACCTTC. Translating gives CASSYGQGAKSYGYTF.

Note on this clonotype: One end of the junction fails to match germline, which may point to a read error. The V call is TRBV7-2, the J call TRBJ1-2; D possibly corresponds to TRBD1 (5 bases). This CDR3 region has 17 residues. The germline CDR1 and CDR2 sequences are SGHTA and FQGNSA. CDR3 sequence: CASSFSRDGQGGNGYTF. The CDR3 region has the DNA TGTGCCAGCAGCTTCTCCCGGGACGGCCAGGGAGGAAATGGCTACACTTTC.

The gene calls are TRBV5-6 and TRBJ2-7; TRBD1 matches at 7 bases. J lost 1 base, V lost 2 bases, and 6 bases had no gene match. The length of the CDR3 is 15 residues. CDR1 is SGHDT and CDR2 is YYEEEE in the germline V gene. This CDR3 reads CASSFRQGWSYEQYF. CDR3 nucleotide sequence: TGTGCCAGCAGCTTCCGACAGGGATGGTCCTACGAGCAGTACTTC.

This clonotype turned up a few times. This rearrangement joins TRBV29-1 to TRBJ2-7; the match to TRBD2 covers 12 bases. The V gene's germline CDR1 is SQVTM and CDR2 ANQGSEA. With 2 bases clipped from V and 9 bases from J, the junction kept 5 bases outside the gene matches. The CDR3 covers 13 residues. The CDR3 nucleotides are TGCAGCGTTGAATCTAGCGGGAGGGCCACGCAGTACTTC. Protein sequence: CSVESSGRATQYF.

This clonotype has only a few counts. The CDR3 region is CASSGGQNTEAFF. The CDR3 nucleotides are TGTGCCAGCAGCGGGGGCCAGAACACTGAAGCTTTCTTT. The chain combines TRBV7-9 with TRBJ1-1; perhaps TRBD1 as D (6 bases). The CDR3 spans 13 residues. CDR1 SEHNR and CDR2 FQNEAQ come from the germline V gene (reference sequence). Trimming stripped 5 bases from V and 1 base from J, with 8 bases between.

The rearrangement uses TRBV4-1 and TRBJ2-7; D remains ambiguous. The V end was cut by 1 base, the J end by 2 bases, with 9 bases between. There are 14 residues in the CDR3. Per the germline V gene, CDR1 is MGHRA and CDR2 is YSYEKL. The chain's CDR3 is CASSQVAGAYEQYF. The CDR3 coding sequence is TGCGCCAGCAGCCAAGTCGCCGGAGCCTACGAGCAGTACTTC.

The V and J genes are TRBV12-3 or TRBV12-4 and TRBJ2-1, with TRBD2 as a possible D gene (6 bases). V was shortened by 3 bases and J by 1 base, with 13 bases between the two germline ends. The CDR3 consists of 16 residues. The CDR3 loop is CASSFPGLDSYNEQFF. The CDR3 coding sequence is TGTGCCAGCAGTTTCCCGGGACTGGATTCCTACAATGAGCAGTTCTTC.

Ten or more counts support this clonotype. The chain couples TRBV9 to TRBJ2-1, with D hard to call. Trimming left V 4 bases short and J 10 bases short, with 18 bases between. This CDR3 contains 14 residues. Germline CDR1 is SGDLS and CDR2 is YYNGEE. This chain's CDR3 is CASSPRYQGKEQFF. CDR3 nucleotide sequence: TGTGCCAGCAGCCCACGGTATCAAGGAAAGGAGCAGTTCTTC.